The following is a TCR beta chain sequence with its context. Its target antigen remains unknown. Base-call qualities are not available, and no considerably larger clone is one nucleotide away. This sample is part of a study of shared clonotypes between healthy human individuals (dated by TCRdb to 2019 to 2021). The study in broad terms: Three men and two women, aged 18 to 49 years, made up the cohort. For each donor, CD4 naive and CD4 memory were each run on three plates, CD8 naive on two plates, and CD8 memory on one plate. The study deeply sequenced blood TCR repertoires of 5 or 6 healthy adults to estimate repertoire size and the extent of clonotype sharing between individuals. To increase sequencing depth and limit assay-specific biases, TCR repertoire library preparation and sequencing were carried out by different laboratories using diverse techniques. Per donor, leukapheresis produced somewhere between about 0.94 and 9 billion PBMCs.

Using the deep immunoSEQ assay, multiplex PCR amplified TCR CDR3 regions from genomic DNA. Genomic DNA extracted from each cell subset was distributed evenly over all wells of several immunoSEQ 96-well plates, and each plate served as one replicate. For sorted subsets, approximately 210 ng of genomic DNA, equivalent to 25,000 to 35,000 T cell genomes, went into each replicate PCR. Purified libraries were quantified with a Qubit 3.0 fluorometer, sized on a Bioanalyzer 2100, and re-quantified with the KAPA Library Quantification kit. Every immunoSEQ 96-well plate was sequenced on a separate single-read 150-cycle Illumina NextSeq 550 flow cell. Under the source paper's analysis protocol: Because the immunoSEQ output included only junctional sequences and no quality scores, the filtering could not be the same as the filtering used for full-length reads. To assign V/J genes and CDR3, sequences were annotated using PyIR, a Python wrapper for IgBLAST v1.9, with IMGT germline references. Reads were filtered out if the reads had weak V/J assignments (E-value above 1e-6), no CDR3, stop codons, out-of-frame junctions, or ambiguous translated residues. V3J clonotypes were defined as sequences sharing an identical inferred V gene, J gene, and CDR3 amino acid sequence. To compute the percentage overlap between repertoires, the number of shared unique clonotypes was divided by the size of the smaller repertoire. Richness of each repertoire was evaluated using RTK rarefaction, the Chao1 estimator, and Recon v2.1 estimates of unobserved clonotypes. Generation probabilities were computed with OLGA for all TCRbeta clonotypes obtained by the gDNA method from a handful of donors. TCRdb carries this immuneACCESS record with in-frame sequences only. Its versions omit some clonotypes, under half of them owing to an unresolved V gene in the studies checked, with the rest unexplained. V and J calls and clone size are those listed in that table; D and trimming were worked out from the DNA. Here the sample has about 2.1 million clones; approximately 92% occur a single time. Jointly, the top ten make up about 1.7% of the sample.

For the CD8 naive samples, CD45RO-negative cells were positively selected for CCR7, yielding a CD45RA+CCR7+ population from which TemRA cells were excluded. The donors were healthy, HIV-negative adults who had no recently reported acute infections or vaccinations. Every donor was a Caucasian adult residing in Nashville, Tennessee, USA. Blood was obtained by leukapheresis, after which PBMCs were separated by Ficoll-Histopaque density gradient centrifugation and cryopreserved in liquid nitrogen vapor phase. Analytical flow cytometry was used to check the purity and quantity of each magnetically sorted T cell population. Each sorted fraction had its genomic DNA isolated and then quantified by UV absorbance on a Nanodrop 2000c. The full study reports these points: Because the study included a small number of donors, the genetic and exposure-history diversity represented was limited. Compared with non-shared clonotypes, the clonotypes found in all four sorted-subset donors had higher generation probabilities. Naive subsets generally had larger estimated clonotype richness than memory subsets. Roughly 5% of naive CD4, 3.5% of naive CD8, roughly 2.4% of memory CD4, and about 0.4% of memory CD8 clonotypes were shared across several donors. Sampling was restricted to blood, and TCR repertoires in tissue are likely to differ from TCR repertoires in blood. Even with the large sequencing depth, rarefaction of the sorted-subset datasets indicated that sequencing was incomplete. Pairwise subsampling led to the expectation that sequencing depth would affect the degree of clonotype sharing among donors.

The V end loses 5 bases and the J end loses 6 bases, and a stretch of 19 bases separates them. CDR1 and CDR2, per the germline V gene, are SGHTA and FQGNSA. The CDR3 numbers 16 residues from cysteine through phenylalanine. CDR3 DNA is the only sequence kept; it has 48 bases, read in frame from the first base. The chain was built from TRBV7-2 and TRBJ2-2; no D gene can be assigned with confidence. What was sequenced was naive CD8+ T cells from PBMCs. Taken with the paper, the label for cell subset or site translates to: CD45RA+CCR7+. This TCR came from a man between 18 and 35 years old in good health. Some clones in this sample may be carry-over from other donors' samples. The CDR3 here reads CASSVPVAFGAGELFF. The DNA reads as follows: TGTGCCAGCAGCGTACCGGTCGCATTTGGCGCCGGGGAGCTGTTTTTT.